The T cell receptor (beta chain) under discussion was sequenced for a study of B cell selection in AIRE deficiency. The study's findings and limits: Of fewer than 4,500 shared Treg TCRbeta sequences, 31.6% were healthy-donor-only and just under 9.5% patient-only. Shared Treg sequences were biased toward short CDR3s with few non-templated nucleotide insertions.

CDR1 is MNHEY, CDR2 SVGAGI, per germline. The CDR3 is 16 amino acids. Trimming removed 2 bases from V and 4 bases from J; junction bases left unmatched: 7. Under the authors' procedure: About 5.8x10^4 patient and roughly 9.6x10^4 healthy donor TCRbeta sequences came from Tregs. This table comes from immunoSEQ multiplex PCR, and its TCRdb copy is limited to in-frame clones, with some not included. That table supplies the V and J calls and clone size; D and trimming were determined from the DNA. Found here are about 22,000 clones, 94% of them singletons; the top ten hold less than 2%. Sorted regulatory T cells were CD4-positive, CD25-high and CD127-low or negative. For this clone: Its antigen remains unidentified.

The specimen sequenced was Tregs sorted from PBMCs. This chain connects TRBV6-5 to TRBJ2-5; 10 bases align to TRBD2. The clonotype originates from a human donor with AIRE deficiency. DNA for the CDR3: TGTGCCAGCAGTTACGGTGGTCTAGCGGGAGTAGAGACCCAGTACTTC. It yields the protein CASSYGGLAGVETQYF.